The source of this TCR beta chain is a study of regulatory T cells in long-lasting Graves disease. Arm-PCR of CDR3 regions with iRepertoire HTBI primers generated TCR beta libraries. TCRdb recomputed calls from the multiplex PCR reads with MiXCR, one row per CDR3 protein. The sample shows over 200,000 distinct CDR3 sequences, about 18% of them seen only once. The time point is: newly diagnosed GD, antithyroid drugs for less than 3 months. PBMC-derived RNA was used for the TCR library. This clonotype showed up many times. Its antigen is not identified. V was trimmed by 7 bases and J by 7 bases, leaving 11 bases between them. The CDR3 loop spans 12 amino acids. Points from the study as a whole: Examination was confined to peripheral blood, excluding thyroid tissue.

These data also formed part of another study, on T cells in Graves' hyperthyroidism and ophthalmopathy. That investigation notes: The authors deemed Graves' hyperthyroidism stable absent ophthalmopathy progression within 18 months.

This chain joins TRBV12-3 or TRBV12-4 and TRBJ2-1; weak D call: TRBD1 (5 bases). This sample comprised peripheral blood mononuclear cells (PBMCs), obtained at new diagnosis, from a patient treated with antithyroid drugs. This TCR was recovered from a woman aged 25-40 years with Graves disease. CDR3 nucleotide sequence: TGTGCCAGCAATATCCAGGGAAATGAGCAGTTCTTC. Residues: CASNIQGNEQFF.